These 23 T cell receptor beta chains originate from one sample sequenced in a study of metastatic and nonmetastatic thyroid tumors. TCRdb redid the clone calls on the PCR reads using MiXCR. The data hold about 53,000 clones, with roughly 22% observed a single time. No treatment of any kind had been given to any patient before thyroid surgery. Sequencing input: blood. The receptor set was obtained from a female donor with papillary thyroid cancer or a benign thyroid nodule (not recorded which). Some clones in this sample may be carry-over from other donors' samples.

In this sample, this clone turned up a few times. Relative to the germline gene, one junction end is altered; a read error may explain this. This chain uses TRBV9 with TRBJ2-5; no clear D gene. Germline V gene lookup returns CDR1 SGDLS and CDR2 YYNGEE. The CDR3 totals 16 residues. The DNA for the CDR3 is TGTGCCAGCAGCGTATCCCCCCAAGCCATACAAGAGACCCGGTACTTC. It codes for CASSVSPQAIQETRYF.

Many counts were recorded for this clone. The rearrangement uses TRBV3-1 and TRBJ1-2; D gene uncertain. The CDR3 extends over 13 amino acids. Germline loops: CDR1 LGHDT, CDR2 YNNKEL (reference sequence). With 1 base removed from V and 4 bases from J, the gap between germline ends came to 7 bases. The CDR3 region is CASSQGQPYGYTF. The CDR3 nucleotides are TGTGCCAGCAGCCAAGGTCAGCCCTATGGCTACACCTTC.

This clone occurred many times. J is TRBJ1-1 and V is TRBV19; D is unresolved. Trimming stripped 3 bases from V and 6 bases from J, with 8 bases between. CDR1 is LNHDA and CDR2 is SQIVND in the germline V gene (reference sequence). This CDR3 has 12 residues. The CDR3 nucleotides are TGTGCCAGTAGTATCGTAAGGGCTGAAGCTTTCTTT. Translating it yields CASSIVRAEAFF.

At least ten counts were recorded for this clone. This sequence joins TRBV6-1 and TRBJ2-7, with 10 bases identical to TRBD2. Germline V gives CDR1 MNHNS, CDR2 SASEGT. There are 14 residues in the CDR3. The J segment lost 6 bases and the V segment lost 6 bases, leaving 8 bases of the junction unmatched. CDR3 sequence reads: CASRVQGLAAEQYF. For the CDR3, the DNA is TGTGCCAGCAGGGTTCAAGGACTAGCGGCCGAGCAGTACTTC.

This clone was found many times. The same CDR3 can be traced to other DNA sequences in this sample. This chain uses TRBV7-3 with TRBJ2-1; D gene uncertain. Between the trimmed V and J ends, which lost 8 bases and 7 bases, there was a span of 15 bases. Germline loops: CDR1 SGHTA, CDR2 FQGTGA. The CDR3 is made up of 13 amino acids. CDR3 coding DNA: TGTGCCAGCCCCACCTTGGACCGGAATGAGCAGTTCTTC. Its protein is CASPTLDRNEQFF.

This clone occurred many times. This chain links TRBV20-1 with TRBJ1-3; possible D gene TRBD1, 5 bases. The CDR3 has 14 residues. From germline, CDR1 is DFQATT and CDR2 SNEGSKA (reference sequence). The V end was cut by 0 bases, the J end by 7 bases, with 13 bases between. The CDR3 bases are TGCAGTGCTAGAGACAGGGAGAGAGGGAACACCATATATTTT. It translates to CSARDRERGNTIYF.

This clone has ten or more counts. This chain's CDR3 is CASSVTGTGPGLASNEQFF. CDR3 nucleotides: TGTGCCAGTAGTGTCACCGGGACAGGGCCAGGACTAGCTTCCAATGAGCAGTTCTTC. This sequence joins TRBV19 and TRBJ2-1; D is perhaps TRBD1 (9 bases). Trimming pared 5 bases from V and 6 bases from J, leaving 29 bases between. Germline values: CDR1 LNHDA, CDR2 SQIVND (reference sequence). This CDR3 region has 19 residues.

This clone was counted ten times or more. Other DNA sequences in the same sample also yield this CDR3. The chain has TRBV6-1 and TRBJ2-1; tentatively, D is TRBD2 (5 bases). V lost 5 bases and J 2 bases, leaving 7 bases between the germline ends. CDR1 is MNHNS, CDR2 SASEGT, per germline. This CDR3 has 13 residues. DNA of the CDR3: TGTGCCAGCAGTTTGGAGGCCTACAATGAGCAGTTCTTC. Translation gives CASSLEAYNEQFF.

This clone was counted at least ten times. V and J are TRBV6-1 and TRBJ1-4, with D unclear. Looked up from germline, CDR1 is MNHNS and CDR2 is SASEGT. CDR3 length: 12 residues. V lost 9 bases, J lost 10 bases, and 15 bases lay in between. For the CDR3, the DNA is TGTGCCAGTCGAGCGGGAGGTGGAAAACTGTTTTTT. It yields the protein CASRAGGGKLFF.

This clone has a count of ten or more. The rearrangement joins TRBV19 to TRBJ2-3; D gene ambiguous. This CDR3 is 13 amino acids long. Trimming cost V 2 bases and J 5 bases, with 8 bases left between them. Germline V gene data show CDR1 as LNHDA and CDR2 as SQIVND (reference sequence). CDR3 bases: TGTGCCAGTAGTATAAGATTGGGAGATACGCAGTATTTT. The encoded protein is CASSIRLGDTQYF.

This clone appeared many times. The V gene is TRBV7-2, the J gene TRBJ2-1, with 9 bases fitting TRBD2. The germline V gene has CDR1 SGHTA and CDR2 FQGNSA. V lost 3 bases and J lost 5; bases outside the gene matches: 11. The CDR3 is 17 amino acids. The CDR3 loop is CASSFRGAGGLNNEQFF. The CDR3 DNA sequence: TGTGCCAGCAGCTTTCGGGGGGCGGGAGGGCTAAACAATGAGCAGTTCTTC. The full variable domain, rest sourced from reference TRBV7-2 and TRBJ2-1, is GAGVSQSPSNKVTEKGKDVELRCDPISGHTALYWYRQSLGQGLEFLIYFQGNSAPDKSGLPSDRFSAERTGGSVSTLTIQRTQQEDSAVYLCASSFRGAGGLNNEQFFGPGTRLTVL.

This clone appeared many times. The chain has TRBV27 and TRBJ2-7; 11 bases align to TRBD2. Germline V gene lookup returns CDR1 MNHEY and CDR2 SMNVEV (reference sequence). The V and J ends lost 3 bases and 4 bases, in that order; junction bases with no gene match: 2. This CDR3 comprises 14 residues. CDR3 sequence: CASSFSSGRYEQYF. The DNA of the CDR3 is TGTGCCAGCAGTTTCTCTAGCGGGAGGTACGAGCAGTACTTC.

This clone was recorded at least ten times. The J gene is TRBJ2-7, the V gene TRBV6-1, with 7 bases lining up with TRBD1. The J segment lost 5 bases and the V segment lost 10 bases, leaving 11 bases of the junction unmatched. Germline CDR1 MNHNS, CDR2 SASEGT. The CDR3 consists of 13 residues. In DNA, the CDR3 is TGTGCCACCCTTCTGACAGGGTTGGACGAGCAGTACTTC. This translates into CATLLTGLDEQYF.

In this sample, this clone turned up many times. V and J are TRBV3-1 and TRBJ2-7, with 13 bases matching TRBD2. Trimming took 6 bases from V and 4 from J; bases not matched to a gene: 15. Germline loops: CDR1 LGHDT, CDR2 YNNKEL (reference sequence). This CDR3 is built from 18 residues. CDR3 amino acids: CASRPGQGTSGILYEQYF. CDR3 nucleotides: TGTGCCAGCAGACCGGGACAGGGGACTAGCGGGATACTGTACGAGCAGTACTTC.

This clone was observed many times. DNA of the CDR3: TGTGCCAGCAGCTTACCTAGCGGGGGGTTAACCGAGCAGTACTTC. Its protein is CASSLPSGGLTEQYF. The chain recombines TRBV7-8 with TRBJ2-7; TRBD2 aligns across 11 bases. V was clipped by 2 bases and J by 6 bases; unmatched bases: 6. Germline V gene sequence: CDR1 SGHVS, CDR2 FQNEAQ. This CDR3 comprises 15 residues.

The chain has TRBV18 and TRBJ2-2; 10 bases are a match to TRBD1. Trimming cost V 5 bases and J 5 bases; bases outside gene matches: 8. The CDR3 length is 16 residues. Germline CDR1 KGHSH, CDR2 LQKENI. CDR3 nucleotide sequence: TGTGCCAGCTCAACAGACCGGGACAGGGGTACCGGGGAGCTGTTTTTT. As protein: CASSTDRDRGTGELFF.

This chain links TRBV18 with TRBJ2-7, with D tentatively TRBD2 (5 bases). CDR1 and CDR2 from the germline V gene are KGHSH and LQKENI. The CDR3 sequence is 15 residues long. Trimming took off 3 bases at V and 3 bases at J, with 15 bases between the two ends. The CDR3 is CASSPEVLSFYEQYF. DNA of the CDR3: TGTGCCAGCTCACCGGAGGTCCTGTCTTTCTACGAGCAGTACTTC.

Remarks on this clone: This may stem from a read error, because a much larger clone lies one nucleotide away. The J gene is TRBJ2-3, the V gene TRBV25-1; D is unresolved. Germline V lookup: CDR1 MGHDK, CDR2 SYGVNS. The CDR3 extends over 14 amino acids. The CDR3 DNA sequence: TGTTCCAGCAGTCCCCCCCGGGGCACAGATACGCAGTATTTT. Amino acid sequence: CSSSPPRGTDTQYF.

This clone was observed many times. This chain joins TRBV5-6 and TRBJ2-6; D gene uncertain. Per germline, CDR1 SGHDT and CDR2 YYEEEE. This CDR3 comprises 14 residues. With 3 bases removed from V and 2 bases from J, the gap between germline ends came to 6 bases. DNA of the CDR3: TGTGCCAGCAGCTCAGGTGCTGGGGCCAACGTCCTGACTTTC. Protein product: CASSSGAGANVLTF.

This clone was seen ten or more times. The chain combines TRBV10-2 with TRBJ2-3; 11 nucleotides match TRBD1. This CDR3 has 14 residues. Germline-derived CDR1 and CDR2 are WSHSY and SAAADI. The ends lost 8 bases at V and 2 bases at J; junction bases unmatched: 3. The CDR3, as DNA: TGCGCCAGCGGACAGGGGGCCAACACAGATACGCAGTATTTT. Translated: CASGQGANTDTQYF.

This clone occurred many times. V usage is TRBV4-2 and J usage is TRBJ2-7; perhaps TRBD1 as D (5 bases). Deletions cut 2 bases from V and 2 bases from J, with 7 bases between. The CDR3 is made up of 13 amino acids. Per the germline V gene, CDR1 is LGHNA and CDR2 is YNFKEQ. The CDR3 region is CASSQQGTYEQYF. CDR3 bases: TGTGCCAGCAGCCAACAGGGAACCTACGAGCAGTACTTC.

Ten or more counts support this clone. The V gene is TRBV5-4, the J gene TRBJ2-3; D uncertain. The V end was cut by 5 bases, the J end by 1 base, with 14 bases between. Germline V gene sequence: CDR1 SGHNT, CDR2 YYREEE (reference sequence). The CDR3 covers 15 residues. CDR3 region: CASREDPTGTDTQYF. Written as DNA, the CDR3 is TGTGCCAGCAGAGAGGACCCGACGGGCACAGATACGCAGTATTTT. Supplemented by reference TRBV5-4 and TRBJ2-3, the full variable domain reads ETGVTQSPTHLIKTRGQQVTLRCSSQSGHNTVSWYQQALGQGPQFIFQYYREEENGRGNFPPRFSGLQFPNYSSELNVNALELDDSALYLCASREDPTGTDTQYFGPGTRLTVL.

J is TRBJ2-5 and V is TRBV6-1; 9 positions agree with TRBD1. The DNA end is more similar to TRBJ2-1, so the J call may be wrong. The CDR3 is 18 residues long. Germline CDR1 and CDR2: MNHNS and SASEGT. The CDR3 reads CASSRTGGQGRRFGEQFF. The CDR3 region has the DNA TGTGCCAGCAGTCGTACAGGGGGCCAGGGCCGGAGATTCGGTGAGCAGTTCTTC.